The rows below give T cell receptor beta chains drawn from one sample of a study of control samples from healthy donors and cancer patients. Here immunoSEQ multiplex PCR was the method, and the copy in TCRdb shows in-frame clones only, minus some. The sample has 60,000 to 75,000 clones; roughly 87% are singletons. Source material: PBMCs. These receptors were obtained from a man in his sixties with colorectal cancer. Both conserved end residues are part of each CDR3. The D gene is left open where the match is weak. Clone sizes are given selectively: once, few, many, or a class where the clone is expanded.

>-|-|TRBJ2-7|TRBV7-3
CASSFARNYEQYF
TGTGCCAGCAGCTTCGCGCGGAACTACGAGCAGTACTTC
>-|TRBD2|TRBJ2-1|TRBV9
CASSVVPGLVKDNEQFF
TGTGCCAGCAGCGTAGTCCCAGGACTAGTAAAGGACAATGAGCAGTTCTTC
>-|-|TRBJ2-1|TRBV5-1
CASSLAQVGNEQFF
TGCGCCAGCAGCTTGGCGCAGGTCGGCAATGAGCAGTTCTTC
>-|-|TRBJ2-3|TRBV2
CASSDHEADTQYF
TGTGCCAGCAGTGATCATGAAGCGGATACGCAGTATTTT
>-|-|TRBJ1-4|TRBV5-5
CASSRTTAQHEKLFF
TGTGCCAGCAGCCGTACAACCGCTCAACATGAAAAACTGTTTTTT
>-|TRBD2|TRBJ2-1|TRBV5-1
CASSVQTSGGWNKQFF
TGCGCCAGCAGCGTACAAACTAGCGGGGGCTGGAATAAGCAGTTCTTC
>-|-|TRBJ1-6|TRBV14
CASSPLGGGNSPLHF
TGTGCCAGCAGCCCCCTAGGCGGGGGTAATTCACCCCTCCACTTT
>-|-|TRBJ2-1|TRBV7-8
CASGGRTSQGEQFF
TGTGCCAGCGGGGGTCGGACATCTCAAGGCGAGCAGTTCTTC
>-|TRBD1|TRBJ2-7|TRBV18
CASSPPIGQGIRSYEQYF
TGTGCCAGCTCACCACCCATCGGACAGGGGATAAGATCCTACGAGCAGTACTTC
>-|TRBD1|TRBJ1-2|TRBV7-2
CASSLGGTGGSGYTF
TGTGCCAGCAGCTTAGGCGGGACAGGGGGGAGTGGCTACACCTTC
>-|TRBD2|TRBJ2-1|TRBV6-2/TRBV6-3
CASSSPGTSGGTVHNEQFF
TGTGCCAGCAGTTCTCCCGGGACTAGCGGGGGGACAGTGCACAATGAGCAGTTCTTC
>-|-|TRBJ2-7|TRBV5-4
CASSYGQSTSYEQYF
TGTGCCAGCAGCTATGGACAGAGTACATCCTACGAGCAGTACTTC
>-|-|TRBJ1-1|TRBV7-2
CASSLLREAFF
TGTGCCAGCAGCTTACTCCGTGAAGCTTTCTTT
>-|-|TRBJ1-6|TRBV7-3
CASSSQGPRPLHF
TGTGCCAGCAGCTCACAGGGACCCCGACCCCTCCACTTT
>-|-|TRBJ2-7|TRBV9
CASSVASDPRSYEQYF
TGTGCCAGCAGCGTAGCCAGTGACCCTCGCTCCTACGAGCAGTACTTC
>-|-|TRBJ1-1|TRBV19
CATCSGVLVNTEAFF
TGTGCCACCTGTTCGGGGGTTCTGGTGAACACTGAAGCTTTCTTT
>-|-|TRBJ1-5|TRBV4-1
CASSPGTESNQPQHF
TGCGCCAGCAGCCCCGGGACGGAAAGCAATCAGCCCCAGCATTTT
>once|-|TRBJ2-1|TRBV30
CAWSGPVRFF
TGTGCCTGGAGTGGCCCTGTCCGGTTCTTC
>-|TRBD1|TRBJ2-5|TRBV2
CASSVRGRETQYF
TGTGCCAGCAGTGTCAGGGGGCGAGAGACCCAGTACTTC
>-|TRBD1|TRBJ2-7|TRBV6-5
CASTRQGTSYEQYF
TGTGCCAGCACCCGACAGGGGACCTCCTACGAGCAGTACTTC
>-|-|TRBJ1-3|TRBV18
CASSQAERNTIYF
TGTGCCAGCTCTCAGGCTGAAAGAAACACCATATATTTT
>-|TRBD1|TRBJ2-1|TRBV2
CASGIPQGSGNEQFF
TGTGCCAGCGGAATACCACAGGGGAGTGGGAATGAGCAGTTCTTC
>-|-|TRBJ1-2|TRBV9
CASSPPRDHGYTF
TGTGCCAGCAGCCCCCCCAGGGATCATGGCTACACCTTC
>-|TRBD2|TRBJ2-3|TRBV2
CASLGLAGTDTQYF
TGTGCCTCCCTGGGACTAGCGGGGACAGATACGCAGTATTTT